This TCR beta chain was found in a study of CD8 T cells in ankylosing spondylitis. The CDR3 runs 17 residues. Germline-derived CDR1 and CDR2 are SGHRS and YFSETQ. Unmatched junction bases numbered 3, after V lost 5 bases and J lost 0 bases. TCR beta libraries were made by quantitative 5'-RACE with molecular barcodes. TCRdb redid the calling of the 5' RACE reads with MiXCR, one entry per CDR3 protein. The sample has 250,000 to 300,000 distinct CDR3 sequences; around 19% are singletons. The study, taken as a whole, reports: Earlier authors reported some of these motif variants in reactive arthritis synovial fluid and blood. Apparently characteristic of ankylosing spondylitis blood was a TCR beta motif (fewer than ten highly homologous variants).

In regard to this clonotype: Its antigen is still unknown.

This chain uses TRBV5-1 with TRBJ2-2, with 14 nucleotides matching TRBD2. Sequenced material: blood, either unsorted or a sorted T cell fraction (not recorded which). The receptor was isolated from a male donor with ankylosing spondylitis or in good health (not recorded which). The CDR3 DNA reads as TGCGCCAGCAGACCGGGACTAGCGGGGGCGAACACCGGGGAGCTGTTTTTT. Its protein product is CASRPGLAGANTGELFF.